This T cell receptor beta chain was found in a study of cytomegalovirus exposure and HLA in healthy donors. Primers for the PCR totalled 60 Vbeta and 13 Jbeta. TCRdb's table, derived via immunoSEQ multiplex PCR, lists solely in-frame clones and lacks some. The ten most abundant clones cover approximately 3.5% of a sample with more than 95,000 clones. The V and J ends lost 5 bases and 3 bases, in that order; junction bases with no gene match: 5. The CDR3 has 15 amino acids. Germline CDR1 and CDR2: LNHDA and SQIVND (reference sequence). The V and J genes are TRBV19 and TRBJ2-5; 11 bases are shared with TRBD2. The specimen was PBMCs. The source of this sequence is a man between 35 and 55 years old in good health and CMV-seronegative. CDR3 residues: CASSGGLAAKETQYF. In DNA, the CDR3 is TGTGCCAGTAGTGGGGGACTAGCGGCCAAAGAGACCCAGTACTTC.